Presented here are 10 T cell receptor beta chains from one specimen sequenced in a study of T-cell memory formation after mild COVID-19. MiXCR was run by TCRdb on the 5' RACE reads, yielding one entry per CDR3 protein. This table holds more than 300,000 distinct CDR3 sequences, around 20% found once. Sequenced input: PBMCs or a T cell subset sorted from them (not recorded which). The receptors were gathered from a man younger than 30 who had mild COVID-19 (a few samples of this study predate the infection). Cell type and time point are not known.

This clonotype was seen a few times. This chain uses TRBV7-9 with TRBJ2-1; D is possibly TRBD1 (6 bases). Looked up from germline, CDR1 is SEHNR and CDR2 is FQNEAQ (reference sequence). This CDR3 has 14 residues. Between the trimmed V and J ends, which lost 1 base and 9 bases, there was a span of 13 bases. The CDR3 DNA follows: TGTGCCAGCAGCTTAGGTACAGGGCTGGTTGAGCAGTTCTTC. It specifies CASSLGTGLVEQFF.

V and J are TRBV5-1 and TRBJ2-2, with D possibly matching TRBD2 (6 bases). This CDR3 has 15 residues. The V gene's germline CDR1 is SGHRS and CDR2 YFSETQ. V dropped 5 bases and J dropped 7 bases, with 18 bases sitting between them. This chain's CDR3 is CASSYRVSGDGELFF. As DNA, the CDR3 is TGCGCCAGCAGTTACCGGGTTAGCGGAGACGGGGAGCTGTTTTTT.

The CDR3 reads CASTTEGKNTGELFF. The CDR3 bases are TGTGCCAGCACTACGGAGGGGAAGAACACCGGGGAGCTGTTTTTT. V gene TRBV2 combines with J gene TRBJ2-2; the D gene is possibly TRBD2 (6 bases). This CDR3 region has 15 residues. Trimming cost V 7 bases and J 1 base, with 13 bases left between them. CDR1 and CDR2 (germline): SNHLY, FYNNEI.

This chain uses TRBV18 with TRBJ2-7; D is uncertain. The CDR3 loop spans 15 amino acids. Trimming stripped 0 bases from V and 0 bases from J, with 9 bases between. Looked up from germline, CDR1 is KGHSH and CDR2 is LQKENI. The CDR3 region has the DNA TGTGCCAGCTCACCACCTACAAGGGCCTCCTACGAGCAGTACTTC. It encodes CASSPPTRASYEQYF.

The CDR3 nucleotides read TGCGCCAGCAGCTTGCAGAGGGGGAACACTGAAGCTTTCTTT. Its protein is CASSLQRGNTEAFF. The chain uses TRBV5-1 and TRBJ1-1; the D gene is possibly TRBD1 (5 bases). Looked up from germline, CDR1 is SGHRS and CDR2 is YFSETQ. V was clipped by 1 base and J by 1 base, with 8 bases between them. The CDR3 is 14 residues long.

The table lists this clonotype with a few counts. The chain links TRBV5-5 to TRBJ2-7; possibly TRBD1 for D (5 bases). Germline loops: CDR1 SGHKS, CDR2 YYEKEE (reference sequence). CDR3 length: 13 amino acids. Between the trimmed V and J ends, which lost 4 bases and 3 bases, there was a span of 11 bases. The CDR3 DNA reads TGTGCCAGCAGCGTGGGGCTACACTACGAGCAGTACTTC. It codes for CASSVGLHYEQYF. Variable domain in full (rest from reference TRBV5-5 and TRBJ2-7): DAGVTQSPTHLIKTRGQQVTLRCSPISGHKSVSWYQQVLGQGPQFIFQYYEKEERGRGNFPDRFSARQFPNYSSELNVNALLLGDSALYLCASSVGLHYEQYFGPGTRLTVT.

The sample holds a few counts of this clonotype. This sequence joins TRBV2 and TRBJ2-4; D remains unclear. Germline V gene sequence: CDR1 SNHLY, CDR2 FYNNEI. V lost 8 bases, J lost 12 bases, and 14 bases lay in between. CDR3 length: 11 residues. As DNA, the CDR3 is TGTGCCAGCGGGCTAGGGAATACTCAGTACTTC. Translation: CASGLGNTQYF.

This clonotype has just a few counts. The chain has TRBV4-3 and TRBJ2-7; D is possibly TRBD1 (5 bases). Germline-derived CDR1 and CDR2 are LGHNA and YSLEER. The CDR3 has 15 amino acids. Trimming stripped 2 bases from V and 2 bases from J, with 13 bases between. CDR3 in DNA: TGCGCCAGCAGCCAACAGGGCTCCCCCCCCTACGAGCAGTACTTC. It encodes CASSQQGSPPYEQYF.

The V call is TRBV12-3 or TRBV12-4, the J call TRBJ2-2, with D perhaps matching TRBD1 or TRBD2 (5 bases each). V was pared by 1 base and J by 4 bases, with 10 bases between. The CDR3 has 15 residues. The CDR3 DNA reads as TGTGCCAGCAGTTTAGGGGACCCACCCACCGGGGAGCTGTTTTTT. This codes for CASSLGDPPTGELFF.

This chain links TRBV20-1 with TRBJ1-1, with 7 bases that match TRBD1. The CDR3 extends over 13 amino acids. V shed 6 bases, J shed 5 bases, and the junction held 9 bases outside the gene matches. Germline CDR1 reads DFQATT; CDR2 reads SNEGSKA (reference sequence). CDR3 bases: TGCAGTGCCATGGACAGGAGGGGTACTGAAGCTTTCTTT. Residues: CSAMDRRGTEAFF.